Below are 20 T cell receptor beta chains sequenced from a single sample in a study of blood T cell repertoires in COVID-19. Produced via immunoSEQ multiplex PCR; TCRdb's table is partial and in-frame only. Here the sample spans 200,000 to 300,000 clones, around four fifths being singletons. Sequencing was done on a sample of peripheral blood. The receptors shown here come from a man aged 55 to 70 with acute or convalescent COVID-19.

The J gene is TRBJ2-3, the V gene TRBV24-1; 13 bases agree with TRBD2. Trimming cost V 3 bases and J 0 bases; bases outside gene matches: 8. CDR1 is KGHDR and CDR2 is SFDVKD in the germline V gene. This CDR3 contains 19 residues. The DNA of the CDR3 is TGTGCCACCAGTGATGCCGGACTAGCGGGAGTTTATAGCACAGATACGCAGTATTTT. Its protein is CATSDAGLAGVYSTDTQYF.

The CDR3 bases are TGTGCCAGCAGGATAACAGAGGGTGGCTACACCTTC. It specifies CASRITEGGYTF. The V call is TRBV28, the J call TRBJ1-2; unclear D gene. V was shortened by 6 bases and J by 7 bases, with 12 bases between the two germline ends. CDR1 and CDR2 (germline): MDHEN, SYDVKM. The CDR3 has 12 amino acids.

This clone was seen only once. The chain combines TRBV24-1 with TRBJ1-2, with D possibly matching TRBD1 (5 bases). Looked up from germline, CDR1 is KGHDR and CDR2 is SFDVKD. CDR3 size: 14 residues. V was shortened by 2 bases and J by 5 bases, with 11 bases between the two germline ends. CDR3 amino acids: CATSDSGIGYGYTF. The CDR3 DNA sequence: TGTGCCACCAGTGATTCAGGGATTGGGTATGGCTACACCTTC.

The chain combines TRBV7-9 with TRBJ1-4; weak D call: TRBD1 (5 bases). Germline values: CDR1 SEHNR, CDR2 FQNEAQ (reference sequence). This CDR3 comprises 14 residues. V gave up 3 bases and J gave up 8 bases, with 13 bases separating them. In DNA form, the CDR3 reads TGTGCCAGCAGCTTGGGAGGGGTGGTGGAAAAACTGTTTTTT. This encodes CASSLGGVVEKLFF.

The chain carries TRBV7-3 and TRBJ2-7; 10 bases are a match to TRBD2. Germline trimming cut 3 bases from V and 3 bases from J; bases unmatched to any gene: 17. Germline V gene sequence: CDR1 SGHTA, CDR2 FQGTGA. This CDR3 region has 19 residues. CDR3 sequence: CASSLEPGLASQPLYEQYF. DNA of the CDR3: TGTGCCAGCAGCTTGGAGCCGGGACTAGCGTCTCAACCCCTCTACGAGCAGTACTTC. Filled out from reference TRBV7-3 and TRBJ2-7, the complete variable domain reads GAGVSQTPSNKVTEKGKYVELRCDPISGHTALYWYRQSLGQGPEFLIYFQGTGAADDSGLPNDRFFAVRPEGSVSTLKIQRTERGDSAVYLCASSLEPGLASQPLYEQYFGPGTRLTVT.

The genes are TRBV6-5 and TRBJ2-1; D call uncertain. CDR3 length: 11 amino acids. Germline-derived CDR1 and CDR2 are MNHEY and SVGAGI. V lost 2 bases and J lost 7, with 3 bases in between. The CDR3 bases are TGTGCCAGCAGTTACGAGAATGAGCAGTTCTTC. The encoded protein is CASSYENEQFF.

The chain links TRBV2 to TRBJ1-5, with a possible D match to TRBD1 (5 bases). V was trimmed by 6 bases and J by 3 bases, leaving 24 bases between them. The CDR3 runs to 18 residues. Per germline, CDR1 SNHLY and CDR2 FYNNEI. Here the CDR3 reads CASRRARGGRFNNQPQHF. The CDR3 coding sequence is TGTGCCAGCAGGCGGGCCCGGGGGGGAAGGTTCAACAATCAGCCCCAGCATTTT.

The V and J genes are TRBV15 and TRBJ2-1; TRBD2 agrees at 9 bases. There are 17 residues in the CDR3. From germline, CDR1 is LNHNV and CDR2 YYDKDF (reference sequence). Trimming cost V 0 bases and J 4 bases; bases outside gene matches: 7. CDR3 residues: CATSRDHGGGAYNEQFF. CDR3 in DNA: TGTGCCACCAGCAGAGATCACGGCGGGGGGGCTTACAATGAGCAGTTCTTC.

The chain uses TRBV9 and TRBJ2-1; 8 bases agree with TRBD1. Germline CDR1 reads SGDLS; CDR2 reads YYNGEE. There are 16 residues in the CDR3. Losses at the gene ends were 0 bases for V and 10 bases for J; bases not matched to a gene: 12. The CDR3 DNA sequence: TGTGCCAGCAGCGTAGCGACAGGGGCCCCATGGGGAGAGCAGTTCTTC. Translation gives CASSVATGAPWGEQFF.

The rearrangement links TRBV2 to TRBJ1-2; TRBD1 matches 7 bases. The V gene end was trimmed by 8 bases and the J gene end by 6 bases; junction bases not matched to a gene: 6. CDR3 size: 12 residues. CDR1 is SNHLY and CDR2 is FYNNEI in the germline V gene. The CDR3 DNA reads TGTGCCAGCTCTGACAGGGTTGATGGCTACACCTTC. This gives the protein CASSDRVDGYTF.

This chain connects TRBV6-5 to TRBJ2-7; 7 bases are a match to TRBD1. The CDR3 runs to 13 residues. Unmatched junction bases numbered 6, after V lost 6 bases and J lost 4 bases. Germline assignment: CDR1 MNHEY and CDR2 SVGAGI. The CDR3, as DNA: TGTGCCAGCAGAGGGACAGTGAGATACGAGCAGTACTTC. It is translated as CASRGTVRYEQYF.

The V call is TRBV28, the J call TRBJ2-7, with 7 bases identical to TRBD1. J lost 4 bases, V lost 7 bases, and 10 bases had no gene match. The CDR3 loop spans 14 amino acids. Germline V lookup: CDR1 MDHEN, CDR2 SYDVKM. The DNA of the CDR3 is TGTGCCAGCACCCCGGGACAGTTCCCTTACGAGCAGTACTTC. Encoded protein: CASTPGQFPYEQYF. Filled out from reference TRBV28 and TRBJ2-7, the complete variable domain reads DVKVTQSSRYLVKRTGEKVFLECVQDMDHENMFWYRQDPGLGLRLIYFSYDVKMKEKGDIPEGYSVSREKKERFSLILESASTNQTSMYLCASTPGQFPYEQYFGPGTRLTVT.

The gene calls are TRBV6-5 and TRBJ1-6; the D gene is possibly TRBD1 (6 bases). Germline-derived CDR1 and CDR2 are MNHEY and SVGAGI. This CDR3 contains 15 residues. The V end lost 0 bases, the J end lost 11 bases, and 14 bases lay between the germline ends. CDR3 bases: TGTGCCAGCAGTTACTCTCACGGGCAGGGGACACCCCTCCACTTT. As protein: CASSYSHGQGTPLHF.

This clone was counted between two and nine times. The genes are TRBV24-1 and TRBJ2-3, with a possible D match to TRBD2 (5 bases). This CDR3 is built from 14 residues. Germline V CDR1 and CDR2: KGHDR, SFDVKD. V lost 3 bases, J lost 4 bases, and 10 bases lay in between. Written as DNA, the CDR3 is TGTGCCACCAGTGATCTGAGGGCAGCAGATACGCAGTATTTT. As protein: CATSDLRAADTQYF.

The CDR3 here is CATSDLTYPRGHNEQFF. The CDR3 DNA reads as TGTGCCACCAGTGATTTGACCTATCCCAGGGGCCACAATGAGCAGTTCTTC. The chain uses TRBV24-1 and TRBJ2-1, with TRBD1 as a possible D gene (6 bases). This CDR3 has 17 residues. V shed 0 bases and J shed 5 bases, with 16 bases lying between them. CDR1 KGHDR and CDR2 SFDVKD come from the germline V gene.

The chain links TRBV5-6 to TRBJ2-3; TRBD2 aligns across 8 bases. Germline CDR1 SGHDT, CDR2 YYEEEE. V was clipped by 4 bases and J by 9 bases; unmatched bases: 7. The CDR3 is 13 residues long. Here the CDR3 reads CASSPPPGGTQYF. CDR3 nucleotide sequence: TGTGCCAGCAGCCCCCCGCCGGGGGGGACGCAGTATTTT.

This clone has a handful of counts. V gene TRBV11-2 combines with J gene TRBJ2-5; 9 bases line up with TRBD2. CDR1 and CDR2 from the germline V gene are SGHAT and FQNNGV. This CDR3 region has 18 residues. V trimming: 3 bases; J trimming: 5 bases; junction bases outside the gene matches: 16. The CDR3 region has the DNA TGTGCCAGCAGCTTTTTACCGGCTAGCGGGATAGTACAGGAGACCCAGTACTTC. It specifies CASSFLPASGIVQETQYF.

This chain links TRBV18 with TRBJ2-7; 8 bases are a match to TRBD1. The germline V gene encodes CDR1 KGHSH and CDR2 LQKENI. The trim removed 3 bases at V and 5 bases at J, leaving 12 bases unmatched. CDR3 length equals 16 residues. The CDR3 DNA follows: TGTGCCAGCTCACCCCTACCGACAGGGGTTGGGAACGAGCAGTACTTC. Its translation: CASSPLPTGVGNEQYF.

The V call is TRBV27, the J call TRBJ2-7; TRBD2 aligns across 7 bases. Germline V CDR1 and CDR2: MNHEY, SMNVEV (reference sequence). The J segment lost 9 bases and the V segment lost 5 bases, leaving 19 bases of the junction unmatched. The CDR3 loop spans 16 amino acids. The CDR3 DNA reads TGTGCCAGCAGTCCCGGGGGGACTCGGTTATTATCCGGGCAGTACTTC. This codes for CASSPGGTRLLSGQYF.

The rearrangement links TRBV5-1 to TRBJ2-1; 10 nucleotides align to TRBD2. The length of the CDR3 is 15 residues. CDR1 is SGHRS, CDR2 YFSETQ, per germline. With 0 bases clipped from V and 6 bases from J, the junction kept 3 bases outside the gene matches. CDR3 coding DNA: TGCGCCAGCAGCTTGGCGGGACTAGCGATCAATGAGCAGTTCTTC. It specifies CASSLAGLAINEQFF.